The 18 T cell receptor beta chains below all came from one sample that was sequenced in a study of T cells in narcolepsy listed by TCRdb under 2018. The library relied on the immunoSEQ multiplex PCR assay. TCRdb obtained this table from immuneACCESS and retained in-frame rearrangements with V and J assigned. These tables miss some clones; where compared with another copy, unresolved V genes account for less than half of the shortfall, and the remainder is unexplained. The sample profile shows approximately 30,000 clones; approximately 80% of them were found once. The ten largest clones capture roughly 1.2% of the sample. What was sequenced was CD45RA- memory CD4+ T cells from PBMCs. Read against the paper, the sample's cell subset or site label means: memory T cells sorted ex vivo from peripheral blood. These receptors were collected from a human donor with narcolepsy.

This clone was seen a single time. J is TRBJ2-7 and V is TRBV9; D gene unclear. Germline V gene lookup returns CDR1 SGDLS and CDR2 YYNGEE. The CDR3 runs to 14 residues. V lost 1 base to trimming and J lost 1 base, with 9 bases between them. DNA for the CDR3: TGTGCCAGCAGCGTAAACGCACGATCCTACGAGCAGTACTTC. Translating gives CASSVNARSYEQYF.

This clone was recorded only once. The chain links TRBV15 to TRBJ1-4, with no clear D. Per germline, CDR1 LNHNV and CDR2 YYDKDF (reference sequence). With 2 bases removed from V and 10 bases from J, the gap between germline ends came to 8 bases. The CDR3 has 12 residues. CDR3 sequence: CATSRPRGKLFF. CDR3 DNA sequence: TGTGCCACCAGCAGACCCAGAGGAAAACTGTTTTTT.

The chain recombines TRBV5-6 with TRBJ1-1; possibly TRBD1 for D (6 bases). V lost 2 bases to trimming and J lost 2 bases, with 10 bases between them. The CDR3 length is 14 residues. Germline-derived CDR1 and CDR2 are SGHDT and YYEEEE. DNA of the CDR3: TGTGCCAGCAGCTTTACAGGGAGAAACACTGAAGCTTTCTTT. Translating it yields CASSFTGRNTEAFF.

This chain joins TRBV7-9 and TRBJ2-3; D ambiguous. Germline CDR1 is SEHNR and CDR2 is FQNEAQ (reference sequence). This CDR3 contains 13 residues. V dropped 5 bases and J dropped 6 bases, with 12 bases sitting between them. The CDR3 DNA sequence: TGTGCCAGCAGCCCACCCGGGTTGGATACGCAGTATTTT. Amino acids: CASSPPGLDTQYF.

V is TRBV18 and J is TRBJ2-3; 8 bases fit TRBD1. The germline V gene has CDR1 KGHSH and CDR2 LQKENI. The CDR3 is 15 residues long. J lost 1 base, V lost 9 bases, and 9 bases had no gene match. CDR3 protein: CASLLPGQGTDTQYF. The CDR3 DNA reads as TGTGCCAGTCTCCTACCGGGACAGGGCACAGATACGCAGTATTTT.

The rearrangement links TRBV6-5 to TRBJ2-1; D may be TRBD1 (6 bases). The CDR3 is 15 residues long. Germline V gives CDR1 MNHEY, CDR2 SVGAGI. V lost 6 bases and J 0 bases, leaving 12 bases between the germline ends. This CDR3 is CASSADRSSYNEQFF. CDR3 in DNA: TGTGCCAGCAGCGCGGACAGAAGCTCCTACAATGAGCAGTTCTTC.

V is TRBV5-6 and J is TRBJ2-7; TRBD1 aligns across 7 bases. Germline V gene data show CDR1 as SGHDT and CDR2 as YYEEEE. The CDR3 totals 14 residues. Trimming removed 5 bases from V and 2 bases from J; junction bases left unmatched: 7. The CDR3 reads CASSPTGLTYEQYF. As DNA, the CDR3 is TGTGCCAGCAGTCCGACAGGGTTAACCTACGAGCAGTACTTC.

The rearrangement uses TRBV28 and TRBJ2-7; D might be TRBD1 or TRBD2, each matching 5 bases. V lost 8 bases and J lost 4, with 9 bases in between. Germline lookup yields CDR1 MDHEN and CDR2 SYDVKM. The CDR3 sequence is 11 residues long. DNA of the CDR3: TGTGCCAGCGGGGACCGGTACGAGCAGTACTTC. Protein sequence: CASGDRYEQYF.

V and J are TRBV11-3 and TRBJ1-1; D unclear. The CDR3 extends over 13 amino acids. The germline gives CDR1 SGHNT, CDR2 YENEEA. The V and J ends lost 0 bases and 5 bases respectively, with 7 bases between them. The CDR3 loop is CASSLDTGTEAFF. DNA for the CDR3: TGTGCCAGCAGCTTAGATACGGGGACTGAAGCTTTCTTT.

The V and J genes are TRBV28 and TRBJ2-5, with D possibly matching TRBD1 (6 bases). CDR3 length equals 14 residues. Germline V CDR1 and CDR2: MDHEN, SYDVKM. With 3 bases removed from V and 2 bases from J, the gap between germline ends came to 10 bases. This chain's CDR3 is CASSFGRGQETQYF. In nucleotides, the CDR3 is TGTGCCAGCAGTTTTGGCAGGGGACAAGAGACCCAGTACTTC.

This sequence joins TRBV7-2 and TRBJ1-1, with TRBD1 identical over 8 bases. Losses at the gene ends were 4 bases for V and 1 base for J; bases not matched to a gene: 2. CDR1 and CDR2 (germline): SGHTA, FQGNSA. The CDR3 contains 14 residues. This chain's CDR3 is CASSSQGANTEAFF. CDR3 bases: TGTGCCAGCAGCTCCCAGGGGGCGAACACTGAAGCTTTCTTT. The whole variable domain, filled in from reference TRBV7-2 and TRBJ1-1, reads GAGVSQSPSNKVTEKGKDVELRCDPISGHTALYWYRQSLGQGLEFLIYFQGNSAPDKSGLPSDRFSAERTGGSVSTLTIQRTQQEDSAVYLCASSSQGANTEAFFGQGTRLTVV.

In this sample, this clone turned up once. The V gene is TRBV19, the J gene TRBJ1-2; possible D gene TRBD1, 6 bases. Trimming pared 0 bases from V and 4 bases from J, leaving 12 bases between. CDR1 and CDR2 from the germline V gene are LNHDA and SQIVND (reference sequence). The CDR3 totals 15 residues. The chain's CDR3 is CASSIEKGQLYGYTF. The CDR3 nucleotides are TGTGCCAGTAGTATAGAAAAAGGACAGCTCTATGGCTACACCTTC. The full variable domain, with the rest looked up from reference TRBV19 and TRBJ1-2, is DGGITQSPKYLFRKEGQNVTLSCEQNLNHDAMYWYRQDPGQGLRLIYYSQIVNDFQKGDIAEGYSVSREKKESFPLTVTSAQKNPTAFYLCASSIEKGQLYGYTFGSGTRLTVV.

This clone was observed a single time. The chain joins TRBV27 to TRBJ1-2; D is possibly TRBD1 (5 bases). The CDR3 loop spans 15 amino acids. The germline V gene has CDR1 MNHEY and CDR2 SMNVEV (reference sequence). V lost 8 bases and J 6 bases, leaving 22 bases between the germline ends. This CDR3 is CASGPVWRGENGYTF. Written as DNA, the CDR3 is TGTGCCAGCGGTCCAGTTTGGAGGGGCGAGAATGGCTACACCTTC.

V usage is TRBV7-9 and J usage is TRBJ1-2; 9 bases match TRBD1. Germline V gene lookup returns CDR1 SEHNR and CDR2 FQNEAQ (reference sequence). Trimming took 5 bases from V and 1 from J; bases not matched to a gene: 5. This CDR3 is 15 amino acids long. The CDR3, as DNA: TGTGCCAGCAGCGCCGGGACAGGGAATAACTATGGCTACACCTTC. Translated, it gives CASSAGTGNNYGYTF. The full variable domain, completed using reference TRBV7-9 and TRBJ1-2, is DTGVSQNPRHKITKRGQNVTFRCDPISEHNRLYWYRQTLGQGPEFLTYFQNEAQLEKSRLLSDRFSAERPKGSFSTLEIQRTEQGDSAMYLCASSAGTGNNYGYTFGSGTRLTVV.

The J gene is TRBJ1-2, the V gene TRBV27; 7 bases line up with TRBD1. This CDR3 comprises 15 residues. Germline V gene lookup returns CDR1 MNHEY and CDR2 SMNVEV (reference sequence). Trimming took 4 bases from V and 2 from J; bases not matched to a gene: 7. The DNA for the CDR3 is TGTGCCAGCAGTTCTTCCCAGACAGGGAACTATGGCTACACCTTC. Residues: CASSSSQTGNYGYTF.

V usage is TRBV23-1 and J usage is TRBJ2-4; TRBD2 matches at 7 bases. TRBV23-1 is an ORF for which the function is uncertain. The trim removed 1 base at V and 0 bases at J, leaving 9 bases unmatched. This CDR3 region has 18 residues. The CDR3 protein is CASSQLRGTHLAKNIQYF. The DNA of the CDR3 is TGCGCCAGCAGTCAATTGCGGGGGACCCACCTAGCCAAAAACATTCAGTACTTC.

This chain uses TRBV4-2 with TRBJ2-7; no clear D gene. The V gene lost 4 bases and the J gene lost 7 bases, with 14 bases spanning the gap. Germline CDR1 LGHNA, CDR2 YNFKEQ. This CDR3 has 13 amino acids. This CDR3 reads CASSPHLGAEQYV. The DNA of the CDR3 is TGTGCCAGCAGCCCGCACTTAGGCGCGGAGCAGTACGTC.

The chain has TRBV2 and TRBJ2-3; D could derive from TRBD1 or TRBD2 (5 bases each). The CDR3 has 14 amino acids. Germline V CDR1 and CDR2: SNHLY, FYNNEI. The germline V and J ends were trimmed by 6 bases and 0 bases, with 10 bases remaining between them. CDR3 residues: CASRREGSTDTQYF. The CDR3 nucleotides are TGTGCCAGCAGGAGAGAGGGGAGCACAGATACGCAGTATTTT.